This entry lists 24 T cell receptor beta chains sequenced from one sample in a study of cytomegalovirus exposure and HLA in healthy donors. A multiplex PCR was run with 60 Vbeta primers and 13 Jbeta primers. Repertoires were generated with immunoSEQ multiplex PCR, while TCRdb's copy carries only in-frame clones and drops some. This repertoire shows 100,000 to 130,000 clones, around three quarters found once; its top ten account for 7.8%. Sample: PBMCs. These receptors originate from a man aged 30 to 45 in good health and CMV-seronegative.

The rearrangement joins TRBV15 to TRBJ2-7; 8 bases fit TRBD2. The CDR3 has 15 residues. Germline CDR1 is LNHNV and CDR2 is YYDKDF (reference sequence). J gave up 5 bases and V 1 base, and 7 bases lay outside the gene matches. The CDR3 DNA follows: TGTGCCACCAGCAGAGTAGGGACTAGTTCCCACGAGCAGTACTTC. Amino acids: CATSRVGTSSHEQYF.

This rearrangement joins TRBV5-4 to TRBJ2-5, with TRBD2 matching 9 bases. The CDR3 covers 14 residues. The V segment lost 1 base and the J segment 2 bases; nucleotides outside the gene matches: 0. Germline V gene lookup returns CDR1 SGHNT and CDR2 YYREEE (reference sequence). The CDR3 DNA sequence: TGTGCCAGCAGCTTGACTAGCGGGCAAGAGACCCAGTACTTC. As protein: CASSLTSGQETQYF.

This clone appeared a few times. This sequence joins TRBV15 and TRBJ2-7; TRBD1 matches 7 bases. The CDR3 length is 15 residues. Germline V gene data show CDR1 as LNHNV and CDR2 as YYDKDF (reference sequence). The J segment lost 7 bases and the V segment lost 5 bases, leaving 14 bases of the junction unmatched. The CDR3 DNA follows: TGTGCCACCAGCGACGGGCGGACAGGCCTTGGAGAGCAGTACTTC. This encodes CATSDGRTGLGEQYF.

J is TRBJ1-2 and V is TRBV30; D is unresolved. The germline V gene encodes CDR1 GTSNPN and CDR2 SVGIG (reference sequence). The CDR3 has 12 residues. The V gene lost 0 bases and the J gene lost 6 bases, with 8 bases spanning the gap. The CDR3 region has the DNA TGTGCCTGGAGTGTAGCGGGGAATGGCTACACCTTC. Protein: CAWSVAGNGYTF.

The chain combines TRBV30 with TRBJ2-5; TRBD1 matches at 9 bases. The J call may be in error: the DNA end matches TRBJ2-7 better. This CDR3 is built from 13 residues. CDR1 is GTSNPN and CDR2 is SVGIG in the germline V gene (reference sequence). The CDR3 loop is CAWSGTGVYEQYF. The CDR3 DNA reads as TGTGCCTGGAGTGGGACAGGGGTGTACGAGCAGTACTTC.

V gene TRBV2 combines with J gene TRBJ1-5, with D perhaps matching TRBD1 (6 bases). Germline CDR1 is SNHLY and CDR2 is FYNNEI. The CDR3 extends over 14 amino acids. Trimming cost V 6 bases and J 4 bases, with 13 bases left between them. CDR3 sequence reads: CASSGQSPNQPQHF. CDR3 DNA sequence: TGTGCCAGCAGCGGACAGTCCCCTAATCAGCCCCAGCATTTT.

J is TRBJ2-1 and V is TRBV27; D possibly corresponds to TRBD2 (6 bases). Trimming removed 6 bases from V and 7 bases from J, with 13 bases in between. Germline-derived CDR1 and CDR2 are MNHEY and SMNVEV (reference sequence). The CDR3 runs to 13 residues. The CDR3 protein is CASSPSGENEQFF. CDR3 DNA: TGTGCCAGCAGCCCTTCGGGAGAGAATGAGCAGTTCTTC.

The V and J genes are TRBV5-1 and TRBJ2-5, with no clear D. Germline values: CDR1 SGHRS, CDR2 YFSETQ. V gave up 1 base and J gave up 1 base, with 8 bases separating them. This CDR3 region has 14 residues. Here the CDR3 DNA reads TGCGCCAGCAGCTTGAGGCGGCTCCAAGAGACCCAGTACTTC. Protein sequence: CASSLRRLQETQYF.

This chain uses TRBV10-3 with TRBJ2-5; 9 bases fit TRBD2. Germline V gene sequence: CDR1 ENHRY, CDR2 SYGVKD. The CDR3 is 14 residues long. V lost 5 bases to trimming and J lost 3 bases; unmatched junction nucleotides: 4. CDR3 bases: TGTGCCATCAGTTGGGGACTAGCTGAAGAGACCCAGTACTTC. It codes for CAISWGLAEETQYF.

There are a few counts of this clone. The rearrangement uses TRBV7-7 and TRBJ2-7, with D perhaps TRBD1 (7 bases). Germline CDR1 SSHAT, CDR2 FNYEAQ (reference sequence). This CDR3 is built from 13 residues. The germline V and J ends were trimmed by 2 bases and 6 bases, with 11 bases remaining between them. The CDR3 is CASSLQGGSEQYF. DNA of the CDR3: TGTGCCAGCAGCTTACAGGGGGGCAGCGAGCAGTACTTC. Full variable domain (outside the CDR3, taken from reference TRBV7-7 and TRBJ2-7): GAGVSQSPRYKVTKRGQDVTLRCDPISSHATLYWYQQALGQGPEFLTYFNYEAQPDKSGLPSDRFSAERPEGSISTLTIQRTEQRDSAMYRCASSLQGGSEQYFGPGTRLTVT.

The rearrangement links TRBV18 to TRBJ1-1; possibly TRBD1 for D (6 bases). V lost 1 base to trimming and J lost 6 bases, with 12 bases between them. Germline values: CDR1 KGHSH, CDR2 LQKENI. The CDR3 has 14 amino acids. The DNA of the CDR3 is TGTGCCAGCTCACCACTCGGGACACGACCTGAAGCTTTCTTT. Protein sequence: CASSPLGTRPEAFF.

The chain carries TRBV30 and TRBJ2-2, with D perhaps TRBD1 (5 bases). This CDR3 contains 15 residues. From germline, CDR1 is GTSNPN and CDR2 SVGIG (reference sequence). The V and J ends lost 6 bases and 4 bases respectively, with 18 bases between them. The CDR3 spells CACIGRGRVTGELFF. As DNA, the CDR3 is TGTGCCTGTATCGGAAGGGGTAGGGTCACCGGGGAGCTGTTTTTT.

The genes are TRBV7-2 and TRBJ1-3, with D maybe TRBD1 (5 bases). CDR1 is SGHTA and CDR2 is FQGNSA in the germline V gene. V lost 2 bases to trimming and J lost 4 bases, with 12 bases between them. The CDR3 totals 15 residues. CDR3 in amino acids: CASSLIGAGGNTIYF. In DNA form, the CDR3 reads TGTGCCAGCAGCTTAATTGGGGCAGGAGGAAACACCATATATTTT.

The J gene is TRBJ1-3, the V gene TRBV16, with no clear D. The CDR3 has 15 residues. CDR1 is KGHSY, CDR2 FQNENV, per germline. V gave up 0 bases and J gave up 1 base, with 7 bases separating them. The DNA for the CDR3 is TGTGCCAGCAGCCAATCTTACGGTTCTGGAAACACCATATATTTT. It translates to CASSQSYGSGNTIYF. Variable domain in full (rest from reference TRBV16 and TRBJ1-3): GEEVAQTPKHLVRGEGQKAKLYCAPIKGHSYVFWYQQVLKNEFKFLISFQNENVFDETGMPKERFSAKCLPNSPCSLEIQATKLEDSAVYFCASSQSYGSGNTIYFGEGSWLTVV.

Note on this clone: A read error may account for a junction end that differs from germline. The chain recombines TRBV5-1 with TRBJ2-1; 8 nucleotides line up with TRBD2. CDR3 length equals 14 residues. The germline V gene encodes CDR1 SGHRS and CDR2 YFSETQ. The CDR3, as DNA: TGCGCCAGCAGCTTGGCCCAGCGGGAGAGTGAGCAGCTCTTC. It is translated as CASSLAQRESEQLF.

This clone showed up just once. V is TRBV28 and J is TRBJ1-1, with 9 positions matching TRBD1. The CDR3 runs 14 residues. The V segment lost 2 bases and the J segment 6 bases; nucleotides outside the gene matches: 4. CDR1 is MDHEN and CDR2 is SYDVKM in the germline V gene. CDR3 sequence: CASSLAQGAAEAFF. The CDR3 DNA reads TGTGCCAGCAGTTTAGCACAGGGGGCAGCTGAAGCTTTCTTT.

The CDR3 sequence is CASSAGQGDYGYTF. CDR3 sequence (DNA): TGTGCCAGCAGCGCGGGACAGGGAGACTATGGCTACACCTTC. This chain connects TRBV9 to TRBJ1-2, with 9 bases aligning to TRBD1. Looked up from germline, CDR1 is SGDLS and CDR2 is YYNGEE. J lost 3 bases, V lost 3 bases, and 3 bases had no gene match. The CDR3 loop spans 14 amino acids.

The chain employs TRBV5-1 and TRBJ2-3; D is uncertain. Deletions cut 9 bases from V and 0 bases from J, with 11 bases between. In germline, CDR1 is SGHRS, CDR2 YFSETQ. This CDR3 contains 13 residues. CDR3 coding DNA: TGCGCCATCAGACCAGATAGCACAGATACGCAGTATTTT. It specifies CAIRPDSTDTQYF.

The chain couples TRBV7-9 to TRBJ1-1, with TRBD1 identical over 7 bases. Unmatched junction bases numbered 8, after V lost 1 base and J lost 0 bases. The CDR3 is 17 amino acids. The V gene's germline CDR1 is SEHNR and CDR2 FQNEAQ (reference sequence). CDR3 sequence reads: CASSLGPPGQMNTEAFF. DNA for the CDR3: TGTGCCAGCAGCTTAGGCCCCCCGGGACAGATGAACACTGAAGCTTTCTTT.

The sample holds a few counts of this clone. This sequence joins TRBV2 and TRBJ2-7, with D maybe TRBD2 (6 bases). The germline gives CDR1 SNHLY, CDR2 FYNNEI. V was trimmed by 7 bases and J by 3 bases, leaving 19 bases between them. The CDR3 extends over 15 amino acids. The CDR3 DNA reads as TGTGCCAGCATTCTAGGAGGGAGCGGCGTCTACGAGCAGTACTTC. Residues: CASILGGSGVYEQYF. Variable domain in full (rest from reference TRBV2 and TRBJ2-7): EPEVTQTPSHQVTQMGQEVILRCVPISNHLYFYWYRQILGQKVEFLVSFYNNEISEKSEIFDDQFSVERPDGSNFTLKIRSTKLEDSAMYFCASILGGSGVYEQYFGPGTRLTVT.

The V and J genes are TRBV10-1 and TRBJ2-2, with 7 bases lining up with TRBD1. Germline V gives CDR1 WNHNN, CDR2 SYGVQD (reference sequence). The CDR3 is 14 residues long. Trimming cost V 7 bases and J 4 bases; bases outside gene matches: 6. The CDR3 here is CASMRDSSTGELFF. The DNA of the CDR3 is TGCGCCAGCATGAGGGACAGCTCCACCGGGGAGCTGTTTTTT.

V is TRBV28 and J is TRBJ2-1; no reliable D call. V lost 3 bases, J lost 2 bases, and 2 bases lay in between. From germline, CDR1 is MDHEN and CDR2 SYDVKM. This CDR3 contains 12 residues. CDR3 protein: CASSFTYNEQFF. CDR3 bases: TGTGCCAGCAGTTTTACCTACAATGAGCAGTTCTTC.

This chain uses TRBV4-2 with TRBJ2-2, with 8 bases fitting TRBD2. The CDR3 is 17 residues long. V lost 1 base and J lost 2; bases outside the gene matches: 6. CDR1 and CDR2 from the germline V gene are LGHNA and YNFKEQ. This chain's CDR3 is CASSQVLAGLNTGELFF. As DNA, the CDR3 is TGTGCCAGCAGCCAAGTCCTAGCGGGTCTCAACACCGGGGAGCTGTTTTTT.

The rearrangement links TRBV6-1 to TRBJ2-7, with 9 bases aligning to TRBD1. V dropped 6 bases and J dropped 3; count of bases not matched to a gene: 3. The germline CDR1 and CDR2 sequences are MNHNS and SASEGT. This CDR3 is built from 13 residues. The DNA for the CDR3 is TGTGCCAGCAGGTCGGGACAGGGCTACGAGCAGTACTTC. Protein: CASRSGQGYEQYF.